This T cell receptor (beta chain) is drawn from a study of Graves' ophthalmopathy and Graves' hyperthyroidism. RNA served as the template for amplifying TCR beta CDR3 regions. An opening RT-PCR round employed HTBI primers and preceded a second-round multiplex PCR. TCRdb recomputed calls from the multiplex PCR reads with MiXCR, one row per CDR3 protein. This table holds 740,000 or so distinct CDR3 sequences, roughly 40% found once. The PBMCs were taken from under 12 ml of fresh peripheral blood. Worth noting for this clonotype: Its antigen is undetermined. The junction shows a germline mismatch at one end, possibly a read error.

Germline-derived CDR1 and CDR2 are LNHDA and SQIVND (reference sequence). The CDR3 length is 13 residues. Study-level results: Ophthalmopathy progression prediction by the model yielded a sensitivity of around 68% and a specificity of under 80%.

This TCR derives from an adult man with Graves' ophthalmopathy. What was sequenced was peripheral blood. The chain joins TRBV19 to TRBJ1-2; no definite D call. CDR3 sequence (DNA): TGCAGTGCTACCCCCTCCCGGGGTTACGGCTACACCTTC. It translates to CSATPSRGYGYTF.